This is a list of T cell receptor beta chains from one sample in a study of T cells expressing NK-cell markers. For each CDR3 protein, TCRdb gives one entry from its re-call of the 5' RACE reads, without DNA. This repertoire comprises 350,000 to 400,000 distinct CDR3 sequences; its ten largest clones make up about 10%. What was sequenced was blood T cells: a sorted CD56 or NKG2C T cell subset, CD4+ or CD8+ T cells, or bulk PBMC T cells (not recorded which). Receptors originate from a woman between 50 and 59 years old in good health. CDR3s include the opening cysteine and the closing phenylalanine or tryptophan.

j_call v_call cdr3_aa
TRBJ2-3 TRBV4-1 CASSQDPTSGRAKVTDTQYF
TRBJ2-2 TRBV5-1 CASSLTSGLTGELFF
TRBJ2-1 TRBV29-1 CSGQGFYNEQFF
TRBJ2-1 TRBV18 CASSPPARREGEQFF
TRBJ2-2 TRBV7-9 CASSSERELFF
TRBJ2-7 TRBV3-1 CASSHPTGAPYEQYF
TRBJ2-1 TRBV11-3 CASSFSAGSYNEQFF
TRBJ2-7 TRBV5-1 CASRNTGIDEQYF
TRBJ2-1 TRBV7-9 CASSRGPGAYNEQFF
TRBJ2-5 TRBV3-1 CASSQGGGHTETQYF
TRBJ1-2 TRBV28 CASSLSTNYGYTF
TRBJ2-7 TRBV5-5 CASSPGERERYEQYF
TRBJ2-1 TRBV24-1 CATSDPGGAVQNEQFF
TRBJ2-1 TRBV7-9 CASSHPSLEQFF
TRBJ1-3 TRBV6-5 CASRAQGPNTIYF
TRBJ2-4 TRBV4-1 CASSQEGLGNIQYF
TRBJ1-2 TRBV29-1 CSFRTGGGYTF
TRBJ2-1 TRBV29-1 CSVGRTGQLSYNEQFF
TRBJ2-1 TRBV19 CASSKGGPSSYNEQFF
TRBJ1-5 TRBV5-1 CASSPQGMGDQPQHF
TRBJ2-3 TRBV7-3 CASSPQLAGHTDTQYF
TRBJ2-2 TRBV10-3 CAISSGQGELFF
TRBJ2-3 TRBV5-1 CASSLSASVPDTQYF
TRBJ2-7 TRBV5-1 CASSSGQGGTYEQYF
TRBJ2-2 TRBV7-2 CASSLPLLAGVTGELFF
TRBJ2-3 TRBV3-1 CASSQGGSYTDTQYF
TRBJ2-5 TRBV3-1 CASGGRVETQYF
TRBJ2-5 TRBV5-5 CASSRDLQETQYF
TRBJ2-5 TRBV5-5 CASSTPRQGSWETQYF
TRBJ2-5 TRBV6-5 CASRIAGGGETQYF
TRBJ2-1 TRBV9 CASSASGSRGEQFF
TRBJ2-6 TRBV27 CASSGYRGFPGANVLTF